Below are 26 T cell receptor beta chains sequenced from a single sample in a study of T cell changes during pregnancy in multiple sclerosis. Generated by immunoSEQ multiplex PCR, the TCRdb table keeps only in-frame clones and is missing some. The sample shows 39,000 or so clones, 75% to 95% of them seen only once. This sample comprised CD8+ T cells from peripheral blood mononuclear cells, obtained after pregnancy. Every receptor here comes from a female donor with multiple sclerosis, enrolled in a pregnancy study.

The chain recombines TRBV6-1 with TRBJ1-2; D is uncertain. The CDR3 length is 12 residues. Deletions cut 5 bases from V and 9 bases from J, with 13 bases between. Germline values: CDR1 MNHNS, CDR2 SASEGT. The CDR3 sequence is CASSKLYSSYTF. CDR3 DNA: TGTGCCAGCAGTAAACTTTACAGTAGCTACACCTTC.

This rearrangement joins TRBV5-1 to TRBJ2-7, with a tentative D call TRBD1 (6 bases). Germline V gives CDR1 SGHRS, CDR2 YFSETQ. The CDR3 contains 14 residues. The ends were cut back, 2 bases at V and 2 bases at J, with 11 bases in the middle. CDR3: CASSLPDRAYEQYF. Written as DNA, the CDR3 is TGCGCCAGCAGCTTACCGGACAGAGCCTACGAGCAGTACTTC.

Notes on this clone: The sample contains more than one DNA sequence encoding this CDR3. The chain is built from TRBV6-6 and TRBJ2-7, with D uncertain. The CDR3 sequence is 13 residues long. The germline V gene has CDR1 MNHNY and CDR2 SVGAGI (reference sequence). V lost 2 bases, J lost 2 bases, and 7 bases lay in between. CDR3 DNA: TGTGCCAGCAGTTACAGCCTAACCTACGAGCAGTACTTC. This gives the protein CASSYSLTYEQYF.

This chain joins TRBV6-6 and TRBJ2-7, with D possibly TRBD2 on 6 matching bases. CDR1 and CDR2 (germline): MNHNY, SVGAGI (reference sequence). The CDR3 spans 13 residues. V lost 0 bases, J lost 5 bases, and 8 bases lay in between. The CDR3 region has the DNA TGTGCCAGCAGTTACTCACTAGCCGACGAGCAGTACTTC. Translation: CASSYSLADEQYF.

The chain uses TRBV6-6 and TRBJ1-2; the match to TRBD1 covers 7 bases. Losses at the gene ends were 8 bases for V and 0 bases for J; bases not matched to a gene: 9. The CDR3 extends over 15 amino acids. Germline CDR1 and CDR2: MNHNY and SVGAGI (reference sequence). This CDR3 is CASAPLDRTNYGYTF. In nucleotides, the CDR3 is TGTGCCAGCGCTCCATTGGACAGGACTAACTATGGCTACACCTTC.

The J gene is TRBJ2-6, the V gene TRBV4-1; D is unresolved. Germline V CDR1 and CDR2: MGHRA, YSYEKL. CDR3 size: 13 residues. V lost 3 bases and J 4 bases, leaving 4 bases between the germline ends. CDR3 protein: CASSQRGANVLTF. The DNA of the CDR3 is TGCGCCAGCAGCCAGCGAGGGGCCAACGTCCTGACTTTC.

This clone counts as medium-sized. The chain uses TRBV6-4 and TRBJ2-1; 9 bases map to TRBD2. This CDR3 has 13 amino acids. V lost 2 bases and J lost 13; bases outside the gene matches: 6. Germline CDR1 MRHNA, CDR2 SNTAGT. The CDR3 nucleotides are TGTGCCAGCAGTGACGGGGCTAGCGGGGCCCAGTTCTTC. Translation: CASSDGASGAQFF.

This rearrangement joins TRBV2 to TRBJ1-1, with D hard to call. The CDR3 covers 12 residues. Per the germline V gene, CDR1 is SNHLY and CDR2 is FYNNEI. V was shortened by 3 bases and J by 8 bases, with 10 bases between the two germline ends. The CDR3, as DNA: TGTGCCAGCAGTGAGGGCAGACAAGAAGCTTTCTTT. It specifies CASSEGRQEAFF.

V is TRBV5-6 and J is TRBJ2-6; 8 bases align to TRBD2. CDR1 and CDR2 (germline): SGHDT, YYEEEE. Trimming took 2 bases from V and 0 from J; bases not matched to a gene: 7. The CDR3 sequence is 18 residues long. This CDR3 reads CASSFGVAGNSGANVLTF. CDR3 DNA sequence: TGTGCCAGCAGCTTTGGGGTAGCGGGGAACTCTGGGGCCAACGTCCTGACTTTC.

This clone was recorded a few times. V is TRBV6-1 and J is TRBJ2-3; possibly TRBD1 for D (6 bases). The V gene lost 1 base and the J gene lost 0 bases, with 8 bases spanning the gap. CDR1 MNHNS and CDR2 SASEGT come from the germline V gene. This CDR3 region has 15 residues. The CDR3 DNA reads TGTGCCAGCAGTGAAGATCAGGGGAGCACAGATACGCAGTATTTT. Translation gives CASSEDQGSTDTQYF.

The V and J genes are TRBV6-5 and TRBJ2-3; possible D gene TRBD2, 7 bases. Trimming stripped 7 bases from V and 2 bases from J, with 13 bases between. Germline V gives CDR1 MNHEY, CDR2 SVGAGI. The CDR3 covers 14 residues. The CDR3 coding sequence is TGTGCCAGCAAGGGAGGGGGGGTCACAGATACGCAGTATTTT. Its protein is CASKGGGVTDTQYF.

The chain recombines TRBV9 with TRBJ2-1, with 8 bases matching TRBD2. Losses at the gene ends were 1 base for V and 7 bases for J; bases not matched to a gene: 7. The CDR3 length is 15 residues. From germline, CDR1 is SGDLS and CDR2 YYNGEE. This CDR3 is CASSVSGGKRNEQFF. The CDR3 nucleotides read TGTGCCAGCAGCGTAAGCGGGGGAAAGAGGAATGAGCAGTTCTTC. Full variable domain (remainder filled in from reference TRBV9 and TRBJ2-1): DSGVTQTPKHLITATGQRVTLRCSPRSGDLSVYWYQQSLDQGLQFLIQYYNGEERAKGNILERFSAQQFPDLHSELNLSSLELGDSALYFCASSVSGGKRNEQFFGPGTRLTVL.

This chain links TRBV27 with TRBJ2-1; TRBD1 might be the D (5 bases). Germline CDR1 MNHEY, CDR2 SMNVEV (reference sequence). This CDR3 contains 12 residues. V dropped 5 bases and J dropped 12 bases, with 14 bases sitting between them. CDR3 coding DNA: TGTGCCAGCAGTCCAGGGCCCCGCGTGCAGTTCTTC. It specifies CASSPGPRVQFF.

The V call is TRBV5-1, the J call TRBJ1-2, with D possibly matching TRBD1 (5 bases). Germline V gene lookup returns CDR1 SGHRS and CDR2 YFSETQ. The CDR3 extends over 16 amino acids. Trimming cost V 0 bases and J 3 bases, with 15 bases left between them. The CDR3 bases are TGCGCCAGCAGCTTGGGGCCCGGGAGGGACTACTATGGCTACACCTTC. This gives the protein CASSLGPGRDYYGYTF.

The rearrangement joins TRBV14 to TRBJ1-1; 7 nucleotides match TRBD1. The ends lost 3 bases at V and 5 bases at J; junction bases unmatched: 3. Germline CDR1 reads SGHDN; CDR2 reads FVKESK. This CDR3 region has 13 residues. The CDR3 DNA reads as TGTGCCAGCAGCCACGCGACAGGGACTGAAGCTTTCTTT. Amino acid sequence: CASSHATGTEAFF.

The V gene is TRBV9, the J gene TRBJ2-5, with a weak D call TRBD2 (6 bases). The CDR3 runs to 15 residues. Trimming shortened V by 2 bases and J by 5 bases, and 16 bases separated the two germline ends. Germline V gene data show CDR1 as SGDLS and CDR2 as YYNGEE. CDR3 nucleotide sequence: TGTGCCAGCAGCGTGGCCCCGGCGGGGTCGGAGACCCAGTACTTC. It is translated as CASSVAPAGSETQYF. Supplemented by reference TRBV9 and TRBJ2-5, the full variable domain reads DSGVTQTPKHLITATGQRVTLRCSPRSGDLSVYWYQQSLDQGLQFLIQYYNGEERAKGNILERFSAQQFPDLHSELNLSSLELGDSALYFCASSVAPAGSETQYFGPGTRLLVL.

The chain recombines TRBV6-4 with TRBJ2-5, with 8 nucleotides matching TRBD2. Germline V gene data show CDR1 as MRHNA and CDR2 as SNTAGT. This CDR3 has 15 residues. After removal of 3 bases from V and 0 bases from J, the junction contained 3 bases not matched to a gene. CDR3 DNA: TGTGCCAGCAGTGAGAATAGCGGGGACCAAGAGACCCAGTACTTC. Translation gives CASSENSGDQETQYF.

This sequence joins TRBV19 and TRBJ1-2; TRBD1 aligns across 8 bases. The ends lost 0 bases at V and 7 bases at J; junction bases unmatched: 7. Germline V gives CDR1 LNHDA, CDR2 SQIVND (reference sequence). The CDR3 is 15 residues long. CDR3 nucleotide sequence: TGTGCCAGTAGTATAGAAAGGCAGGGGGCTCGTGGCTACACCTTC. It translates to CASSIERQGARGYTF.

The chain recombines TRBV5-1 with TRBJ2-5; possibly TRBD2 for D (5 bases). V gave up 0 bases and J gave up 5 bases, with 11 bases separating them. The CDR3 runs 14 residues. The germline CDR1 and CDR2 sequences are SGHRS and YFSETQ. CDR3 region: CASSLDMSGETQYF. In DNA form, the CDR3 reads TGCGCCAGCAGCTTGGATATGTCGGGGGAGACCCAGTACTTC.

The genes are TRBV28 and TRBJ2-7; D ambiguous. The ends were cut back, 5 bases at V and 3 bases at J, with 14 bases in the middle. Germline CDR1 reads MDHEN; CDR2 reads SYDVKM. This CDR3 comprises 14 residues. The CDR3 DNA is TGTGCCAGCAGTAACTCGGTATCCAACTACGAGCAGTACTTC. Its translation is CASSNSVSNYEQYF. The full variable domain, with the rest looked up from reference TRBV28 and TRBJ2-7, is DVKVTQSSRYLVKRTGEKVFLECVQDMDHENMFWYRQDPGLGLRLIYFSYDVKMKEKGDIPEGYSVSREKKERFSLILESASTNQTSMYLCASSNSVSNYEQYFGPGTRLTVT.

The rearrangement links TRBV2 to TRBJ1-4; tentative D call: TRBD1 (6 bases). Germline CDR1 and CDR2: SNHLY and FYNNEI. The CDR3 is 13 amino acids. Trimming left V 10 bases short and J 8 bases short, with 17 bases between. CDR3 loop: CATQGGWGEKLFF. The CDR3 DNA sequence: TGTGCCACACAGGGTGGGTGGGGCGAAAAACTGTTTTTT.

V is TRBV7-9 and J is TRBJ2-3; no firm D call. V was pared by 1 base and J by 4 bases, with 9 bases between. The CDR3 contains 14 residues. Germline V lookup: CDR1 SEHNR, CDR2 FQNEAQ (reference sequence). The CDR3 reads CASSLETGSDTQYF. CDR3 nucleotide sequence: TGTGCCAGCAGCTTAGAAACGGGTTCAGATACGCAGTATTTT.

The chain carries TRBV19 and TRBJ1-6, with D hard to call. The CDR3 contains 14 residues. Germline loops: CDR1 LNHDA, CDR2 SQIVND (reference sequence). The germline V and J ends were trimmed by 1 base and 13 bases, with 14 bases remaining between them. CDR3 bases: TGTGCCAGTAGTATAGGCGGCCAACTAGGCCCCCTCCACTTT. Its protein is CASSIGGQLGPLHF.

V gene TRBV2 combines with J gene TRBJ2-3; possible D gene TRBD2, 5 bases. Germline lookup yields CDR1 SNHLY and CDR2 FYNNEI. CDR3 length: 12 residues. The germline V and J ends were trimmed by 6 bases and 3 bases, with 7 bases remaining between them. CDR3 region: CASSGVTDTQYF. DNA of the CDR3: TGTGCCAGCAGCGGGGTAACAGATACGCAGTATTTT.

V gene TRBV19 combines with J gene TRBJ1-4, with D tentatively TRBD1 (6 bases). Per the germline V gene, CDR1 is LNHDA and CDR2 is SQIVND (reference sequence). The V end lost 7 bases, the J end lost 7 bases, and 13 bases lay between the germline ends. The CDR3 spans 13 residues. In nucleotides, the CDR3 is TGTGCCAGTAAGGTCGGCAGGGGTGAAAAACTGTTTTTT. It translates to CASKVGRGEKLFF.

The genes are TRBV30 and TRBJ1-2, with D perhaps matching TRBD1 (6 bases). Germline V gives CDR1 GTSNPN, CDR2 SVGIG (reference sequence). The length of the CDR3 is 16 residues. V lost 0 bases to trimming and J lost 1 base, with 15 bases between them. The CDR3 coding sequence is TGTGCCTGGAGTGTCGAGGACAGCATTTTTAACTATGGCTACACCTTC. Translating gives CAWSVEDSIFNYGYTF.